These 19 T cell receptor beta chains were all obtained from the same sample, sequenced in a study of OX40 agonist ivuxolimab in advanced cancers. Libraries were prepared by immunoSEQ multiplex PCR; TCRdb keeps only in-frame clonotypes and omits some of them. The sample contains 50,000 to 75,000 clones, approximately 91% of which appear only once. The starting material was CD4+ or CD8+ T cells sorted from blood, obtained in a trial of the OX40 agonist ivuxolimab. All receptors come from an adult with an advanced solid tumor such as melanoma, head and neck, liver or kidney cancer.

The CDR3 nucleotides are TGCGCCAGCAGCTTGGCCTCGGAGGCGCCAAGGGAAAAACTGTTTTTT. The encoded protein is CASSLASEAPREKLFF. The chain uses TRBV5-1 and TRBJ1-4, with D hard to call. V was pared by 0 bases and J by 8 bases, with 17 bases between. The germline gives CDR1 SGHRS, CDR2 YFSETQ. The CDR3 contains 16 residues.

This clone was observed once. CDR3 bases: TGTGCCAGCAGCTTGGATGCGGGTCATGCCTACGAGCAGTACTTC. This encodes CASSLDAGHAYEQYF. The V and J genes are TRBV5-5 and TRBJ2-7, with D perhaps TRBD2 (5 bases). The CDR3 consists of 15 residues. V lost 0 bases and J 2 bases, leaving 12 bases between the germline ends. Germline loops: CDR1 SGHKS, CDR2 YYEKEE (reference sequence). The entire variable domain, with the rest obtained from reference TRBV5-5 and TRBJ2-7, is as follows: DAGVTQSPTHLIKTRGQQVTLRCSPISGHKSVSWYQQVLGQGPQFIFQYYEKEERGRGNFPDRFSARQFPNYSSELNVNALLLGDSALYLCASSLDAGHAYEQYFGPGTRLTVT.

The chain recombines TRBV7-8 with TRBJ1-1; D is unresolved. Germline V lookup: CDR1 SGHVS, CDR2 FQNEAQ. The CDR3 runs to 12 residues. Trimming left V 1 base short and J 11 bases short, with 11 bases between. CDR3 nucleotide sequence: TGTGCCAGCAGCTTAGGAGGGTTCGGGGCTTTCTTT. The encoded protein is CASSLGGFGAFF.

This clone appeared once. Other DNA sequences in the same sample also yield this CDR3. The V gene is TRBV11-2, the J gene TRBJ2-7; TRBD2 agrees at 11 bases. The V and J ends lost 5 bases and 2 bases, in that order; junction bases with no gene match: 5. CDR3 length: 15 amino acids. Germline CDR1 SGHAT, CDR2 FQNNGV. CDR3 amino acids: CASSELAGETYEQYF. In DNA, the CDR3 is TGTGCCAGCAGCGAACTAGCGGGGGAAACCTACGAGCAGTACTTC.

A few counts support this clone. The chain is built from TRBV7-9 and TRBJ2-2; 8 bases are a match to TRBD2. The length of the CDR3 is 15 residues. The trim removed 5 bases at V and 5 bases at J, leaving 7 bases unmatched. CDR1 is SEHNR and CDR2 is FQNEAQ in the germline V gene (reference sequence). The CDR3 coding sequence is TGTGCCAGCAGCCCTCGGGGGGGCGGTACCGGGGAGCTGTTTTTT. Its translation is CASSPRGGGTGELFF.

This clone was observed a single time. The chain combines TRBV6-5 with TRBJ1-1; D gene ambiguous. Germline-derived CDR1 and CDR2 are MNHEY and SVGAGI. The CDR3 sequence is 13 residues long. The ends were cut back, 0 bases at V and 5 bases at J, with 7 bases in the middle. The CDR3 region is CASSYSERTEAFF. CDR3 DNA: TGTGCCAGCAGTTACTCGGAACGAACTGAAGCTTTCTTT.

V usage is TRBV7-6 and J usage is TRBJ2-1; 15 bases fit TRBD2. With V trimmed by 4 bases and J by 5 bases, 12 bases remained unmatched. CDR1 is SGHVS and CDR2 is FNYEAQ in the germline V gene. This CDR3 has 19 amino acids. In nucleotides, the CDR3 is TGTGCCAGCAGCTCACTCTGGACTAGCGGGGGGGGCATTCACAATGAGCAGTTCTTC. Its protein product is CASSSLWTSGGGIHNEQFF.

This clone appeared once. The chain combines TRBV13 with TRBJ2-7; TRBD1 is a possible D gene (5 bases). Trimming took off 0 bases at V and 1 base at J, with 7 bases between the two ends. Germline assignment: CDR1 PRHDT and CDR2 FYEKMQ (reference sequence). This CDR3 region has 14 residues. CDR3 region: CASSLGRQSYEQYF. The CDR3 coding sequence is TGTGCCAGCAGCTTAGGCCGACAGTCCTACGAGCAGTACTTC.

This rearrangement joins TRBV6-1 to TRBJ2-7; D remains ambiguous. V lost 3 bases and J 4 bases, leaving 7 bases between the germline ends. This CDR3 spans 12 amino acids. CDR1 and CDR2 from the germline V gene are MNHNS and SASEGT. CDR3 nucleotide sequence: TGTGCCAGCAGTGATAAGCTATACGAGCAGTACTTC. The encoded protein is CASSDKLYEQYF.

The CDR3 spells CASSVDRGGNYGYTF. CDR3 bases: TGTGCCAGCAGCGTAGACAGGGGAGGAAACTATGGCTACACCTTC. This sequence joins TRBV9 and TRBJ1-2; TRBD1 matches 7 bases. The CDR3 contains 15 residues. Losses at the gene ends were 0 bases for V and 2 bases for J; bases not matched to a gene: 4. Germline lookup yields CDR1 SGDLS and CDR2 YYNGEE.

The chain joins TRBV7-9 to TRBJ2-5; TRBD2 is a possible D gene (6 bases). Germline CDR1 SEHNR, CDR2 FQNEAQ (reference sequence). V gave up 6 bases and J gave up 5 bases, with 19 bases separating them. The CDR3 has 15 residues. This CDR3 reads CASSFNSGLGETQYF. In DNA form, the CDR3 reads TGTGCCAGCAGTTTCAATAGCGGACTTGGGGAGACCCAGTACTTC.

This chain joins TRBV4-1 and TRBJ1-2; unclear D gene. Germline V gives CDR1 MGHRA, CDR2 YSYEKL. The CDR3 loop spans 15 amino acids. Trimming removed 1 base from V and 3 bases from J, with 12 bases in between. The CDR3 DNA sequence: TGCGCCAGCAGCCAAGTATCTGGGTACGACTATGGCTACACCTTC. Its translation: CASSQVSGYDYGYTF.

This clone was detected only once. The chain carries TRBV5-1 and TRBJ2-7, with 9 bases identical to TRBD1. Per germline, CDR1 SGHRS and CDR2 YFSETQ. Trimming cost V 3 bases and J 1 base; bases outside gene matches: 8. The CDR3 consists of 16 residues. The DNA for the CDR3 is TGCGCCAGCAGCTGGACGACGGGACAGGGATCCTACGAGCAGTACTTC. It encodes CASSWTTGQGSYEQYF.

The chain links TRBV7-9 to TRBJ2-1; D tentatively fits TRBD1 or TRBD2 (5 bases each). V lost 4 bases and J lost 2, with 12 bases in between. The CDR3 runs 15 residues. Germline CDR1 is SEHNR and CDR2 is FQNEAQ (reference sequence). CDR3 amino acids: CASSWGIGAYNEQFF. CDR3 nucleotide sequence: TGTGCCAGCAGCTGGGGGATTGGGGCCTACAATGAGCAGTTCTTC.

The V call is TRBV6-1, the J call TRBJ2-1; 8 nucleotides match TRBD1. Trimming cost V 7 bases and J 6 bases; bases outside gene matches: 8. Germline V gene data show CDR1 as MNHNS and CDR2 as SASEGT. CDR3 length: 14 amino acids. Here the CDR3 reads CASTPGGAGNEQFF. CDR3 DNA: TGTGCCAGCACCCCAGGGGGCGCCGGCAATGAGCAGTTCTTC.

The rearrangement joins TRBV2 to TRBJ1-5; possible D gene TRBD1, 6 bases. CDR1 is SNHLY and CDR2 is FYNNEI in the germline V gene. The CDR3 has 14 residues. V lost 3 bases to trimming and J lost 7 bases, with 13 bases between them. CDR3 amino acids: CASSDGGGGQPQHF. The CDR3 DNA sequence: TGTGCCAGCAGTGATGGGGGGGGCGGGCAGCCCCAGCATTTT.

The V and J genes are TRBV19 and TRBJ1-6; maybe TRBD1 (6 bases). The germline V gene encodes CDR1 LNHDA and CDR2 SQIVND (reference sequence). The germline V and J ends were trimmed by 5 bases and 10 bases, with 15 bases remaining between them. This CDR3 has 14 amino acids. CDR3 coding DNA: TGTGCCAGTAGTCCGCACAGGGAAGAATCACCCCTCCACTTT. Translating it yields CASSPHREESPLHF. The full variable domain, in which reference TRBV19 and TRBJ1-6 provide the parts outside the CDR3, is DGGITQSPKYLFRKEGQNVTLSCEQNLNHDAMYWYRQDPGQGLRLIYYSQIVNDFQKGDIAEGYSVSREKKESFPLTVTSAQKNPTAFYLCASSPHREESPLHFGNGTRLTVT.

The J gene is TRBJ2-1, the V gene TRBV19; D is perhaps TRBD1 (6 bases). V lost 5 bases to trimming and J lost 2 bases, with 13 bases between them. The CDR3 has 15 residues. Germline-derived CDR1 and CDR2 are LNHDA and SQIVND (reference sequence). As DNA, the CDR3 is TGTGCCAGTAGTGTATCACAGGGCCCCTACAATGAGCAGTTCTTC. Encoded protein: CASSVSQGPYNEQFF.

The V call is TRBV29-1, the J call TRBJ1-2, with D hard to call. CDR1 is SQVTM and CDR2 is ANQGSEA in the germline V gene. The CDR3 totals 12 residues. V lost 5 bases and J 7 bases, leaving 14 bases between the germline ends. CDR3 residues: CSVREGSAGYTF. CDR3 bases: TGCAGCGTTCGTGAAGGTTCCGCTGGCTACACCTTC. Together with reference TRBV29-1 and TRBJ1-2, the CDR3 gives the full variable domain: SAVISQKPSRDICQRGTSLTIQCQVDSQVTMMFWYRQQPGQSLTLIATANQGSEATYESGFVIDKFPISRPNLTFSTLTVSNMSPEDSSIYLCSVREGSAGYTFGSGTRLTVV.